This T cell receptor beta chain is from a study of T cells expressing NK-cell markers. Overall study results and limits: Once again these clonotypes came out on top in the CD3+CD56-NKG2C+ fraction of a few donors. Clones of NKG2C+ T cells that had expanded were of unclear HCMV specificity. Of the CD8+ T cell pool in several donors, roughly 1.0-7.0% was accounted for by dominant NKG2C+ clonotypes.

Researchers built TCR beta cDNA using 5'RACE template switching with UMIs. From the 5' RACE reads, TCRdb lists one entry per CDR3 protein and no DNA. The listing contains hundreds of thousands of distinct CDR3 sequences. In the case of this clonotype: Its antigen is unidentified.

This CDR3 is built from 15 residues. Germline-derived CDR1 and CDR2 are MNHEY and SMNVEV (reference sequence). This TCR was sampled from a man between 18 and 35 years old in good health. The sequenced sample was blood T cells: a sorted CD56 or NKG2C T cell subset, CD4+ or CD8+ T cells, or bulk PBMC T cells (not recorded which). J is TRBJ1-2 and V is TRBV27; TCRdb lists TRBD1, though no DNA is available to test this call. The CDR3 protein is CASSTRQGGDYGYTF.